This is a list of T cell receptor beta chains from one sample in a study of identical twins. In TCRdb, the 5' RACE reads were re-called with MiXCR into one record per CDR3 protein. The sample has some 500,000 distinct CDR3 sequences, less than 25% seen once; the top ten hold 0.91%. These data also formed part of another study, on T cells expressing NK-cell markers.

The sequenced material came from CD4+ T cells sorted from blood. These receptors were collected from a woman between 18 and 29 years old in good health. Each CDR3 is given with its conserved first and last residue. D genes are given only for firm matches. Size is stated for part of the rows, as once, few or many counts, or as a class when the clone is expanded.

v_call	j_call	clone_size	cdr3_length	d_call	cdr3_nt	cdr3_aa
TRBV3-1	TRBJ2-3	few	14	TRBD1	TGTGCCAGCAGCCATCGACAGGGCGCAGATACGCAGTATTTT	CASSHRQGADTQYF
TRBV6-6	TRBJ2-1	-	11	-	TGTGCCAGCAGGCTGACCGGTGAGCAGTTCTTC	CASRLTGEQFF
TRBV5-1	TRBJ2-1	few	12	-	TGCGCCAGCAGCTTTGGGGGAGAGGGGCAGTTCTTC	CASSFGGEGQFF
TRBV4-2	TRBJ2-3	-	15	TRBD2	TGTGCCAGCAGCCGTGGGGGGGTAAGCACAGATACGCAGTATTTT	CASSRGGVSTDTQYF
TRBV24-1	TRBJ2-1	many	12	-	TGTGCCACCAGCGCCTCTAACAATGAGCAGTTCTTC	CATSASNNEQFF
TRBV7-2	TRBJ2-1	-	12	TRBD2	TGTGCCAGCAGCCATGGGGGGGATGAGCAGTTCTTC	CASSHGGDEQFF
TRBV5-1	TRBJ1-3	-	14	-	TGCGCCAGCACGGTTGGGTCCTCTGGAAACACCATATATTTT	CASTVGSSGNTIYF
TRBV6-5	TRBJ2-7	-	14	-	TGTGCCAGCAGTTACGGGCCCAGGTCTTCCGAGCAGTACTTC	CASSYGPRSSEQYF
TRBV20-1	TRBJ2-5	-	14	-	TGCAGTGCTAGGATTACAGGGCGCCAAGAGACCCAGTACTTC	CSARITGRQETQYF
TRBV27	TRBJ2-3	-	17	TRBD2	TGTGCCAGCAGCCGTCTAGCGGGAGTTGTCAGCACAGATACGCAGTATTTT	CASSRLAGVVSTDTQYF
TRBV6-1	TRBJ2-4	few	13	-	TGTGCCAGCAGTACCATTAGCGGTGGTATTCAGTACTTC	CASSTISGGIQYF
TRBV7-8	TRBJ2-7	few	13	-	TGTGCCAGCAGCGGCAAGTCTAGGGAAACAGGGTACTTC	CASSGKSRETGYF
TRBV6-2/TRBV6-3	TRBJ2-1	few	14	TRBD2	TGTGCCAGCAGGAGACTAGCGGGGGGTTTTGAGCAGTTCTTC	CASRRLAGGFEQFF
TRBV20-1	TRBJ2-3	once	14	TRBD2	TGCAGTGCTAGAGTCGGGGGGGCCTCGGATACGCAGTATTTT	CSARVGGASDTQYF
TRBV7-9	TRBJ2-1	-	15	-	TGTGCCAGCAGCTTTCTAGCGCAGGGTCACAATGAGCAGTTCTTC	CASSFLAQGHNEQFF
TRBV11-1	TRBJ2-5	-	15	-	TGTGCCAGCAGCCGGCGGGCAACCGGAAAAGAGACCCAGTACTTC	CASSRRATGKETQYF
TRBV20-1	TRBJ1-2	-	12	-	TGCAGTGCTTCTACAGCCGGCTATGGCTACACCTTC	CSASTAGYGYTF
TRBV7-9	TRBJ2-2	-	16	-	TGTGCCAAACAGCTCGGGGAGACGGCGAACACCGGGGAGCTGTTTTTT	CAKQLGETANTGELFF
TRBV7-2	TRBJ2-3	-	13	-	TGTGCCAGCAGCCCCAACGTCGGAGATACGCAGTATTTT	CASSPNVGDTQYF
TRBV5-1	TRBJ1-4	-	15	-	TGCGCCAGCAGCTCCAACACCGCAACTAATGAAAAACTGTTTTTT	CASSSNTATNEKLFF
TRBV30	TRBJ2-7	-	11	-	TGTGCCTGGAGTAAGAAGGGTCGGCAGTACTTC	CAWSKKGRQYF
TRBV7-3	TRBJ2-2	-	15	TRBD2	TGTGCCAGCAATAGCGGGGGTCCGAACACCGGGGAGCTGTTTTTT	CASNSGGPNTGELFF
TRBV11-1	TRBJ2-1	-	18	-	TGTGCCAGCAGCTTAAAAGTTAAGCTGGAGAACTCCTACAATGAGCAGTTCTTC	CASSLKVKLENSYNEQFF
TRBV18	TRBJ2-7	once	13	TRBD1	TGTGCCAGCTCCCCGGGACAGGGTCTCGAGCAGTACTTC	CASSPGQGLEQYF
TRBV9	TRBJ2-5	few	16	-	TGTGCCAGCAGCGTAGAAGGCGCGGCTAGAGGGGAGACCCAGTACTTC	CASSVEGAARGETQYF
TRBV20-1	TRBJ2-7	-	15	-	TGCAGTGCTTCCCGGAGGGGGGGGGGCTCCTACGAGCAGTACTTC	CSASRRGGGSYEQYF
TRBV6-5	TRBJ1-6	-	12	-	TGTGCCAGCAGTTATTACAATTCACCCCTCCACTTT	CASSYYNSPLHF
TRBV6-5	TRBJ2-7	-	16	TRBD1	TGTGCCAGCAGTTCCCGAGGGACAGCCGGCACCTACGAGCAGTACTTC	CASSSRGTAGTYEQYF
TRBV28	TRBJ1-1	few	12	-	TGTGCCAGCAGCCCAACTCGCCATTGGGCTTTCTTT	CASSPTRHWAFF
TRBV18	TRBJ1-1	few	16	TRBD1	TGTGCCAGCTCACCCCCAGGACAGGGCCTAAACACTGAAGCTTTCTTT	CASSPPGQGLNTEAFF
TRBV10-2	TRBJ1-6	-	12	-	TGCGCCAGCAGTGAGCAGAGATCACCCCTCCACTTT	CASSEQRSPLHF
TRBV7-3	TRBJ2-5	-	13	-	TGTGCCAGCAGCCCTTACACAGGAGAGACCCAGTACTTC	CASSPYTGETQYF
TRBV2	TRBJ2-1	few	12	-	TGTGCCAGCAGTTCCGGGACTGGGGAGCAGTTCTTC	CASSSGTGEQFF
TRBV20-1	TRBJ2-4	few	16	-	TGCAGTGCTAGAGAGTCGGGACGCATAGCCAAAAACATTCAGTACTTC	CSARESGRIAKNIQYF
TRBV11-2	TRBJ2-5	-	17	TRBD2	TGTGCCAGCAGCTACCCCCCAAGCGGGAGCTCTTGGGAGACCCAGTACTTC	CASSYPPSGSSWETQYF
TRBV7-2	TRBJ2-3	-	14	-	TGTGCCAGCTCGGAAGGGGCCGGGGCAGATACGCAGTATTTT	CASSEGAGADTQYF
TRBV4-3	TRBJ2-7	-	19	-	TGCGCCAGCAGCCAAGATTGGGGGCGAGGGCAGCGAGATCTTCGGGAGCAGTACTTC	CASSQDWGRGQRDLREQYF
TRBV10-3	TRBJ2-1	-	13	-	TGTGCCGCCTGGGGCCTCGCCTACAATGAGCAGTTCTTC	CAAWGLAYNEQFF
TRBV29-1	TRBJ2-5	few	14	TRBD1	TGCAGCGTTGAAGTGGGGCAGGGGGTGGAGACCCAGTACTTC	CSVEVGQGVETQYF
TRBV7-2	TRBJ1-1	once	13	-	TGTGCCAGCAGCCCCGGCCAGCTAATGGAAGCTTTCTTT	CASSPGQLMEAFF
TRBV15	TRBJ2-6	-	15	TRBD1	TGTGCCACCAGCAGGGACAGGGGAAGGGCCAACGTCCTGACTTTC	CATSRDRGRANVLTF
TRBV5-1	TRBJ2-3	-	14	TRBD1	TGCGCCAGCAGCTTTCAGGGGGCGGTGGATACGCAGTATTTT	CASSFQGAVDTQYF
TRBV7-8	TRBJ2-5	-	16	TRBD2	TGTGCCAGCAGCTTAGGACTAGCGGGAGGGAGGGGGACCCAGTACTTC	CASSLGLAGGRGTQYF
TRBV9	TRBJ1-1	-	13	-	TGTGCCAGCAGCCTGACCGGTTTCGGGAAAGCTTTCTTT	CASSLTGFGKAFF
TRBV15	TRBJ2-5	-	15	TRBD1	TGTGCCACCAGCAGAAGCCCAGGGGGCGCCGAGACCCAGTACTTC	CATSRSPGGAETQYF
TRBV20-1	TRBJ1-3	many	13	-	TGCAGTGCTAACCTCCGGGCTGGAAACACCATATATTTT	CSANLRAGNTIYF
TRBV7-2	TRBJ2-7	-	15	TRBD2	TGTGCCAGCACCGCGACTAGCGGGGTCTCCTACGAGCAGTACTTC	CASTATSGVSYEQYF
TRBV5-1	TRBJ2-7	few	14	TRBD1	TGCGCCAGCATGTGGGGACAGGGAACCTACGAGCAGTACTTC	CASMWGQGTYEQYF
TRBV7-2	TRBJ2-4	-	16	TRBD2	TGTGCCAGCAGCTTATTTGGGAGGGCGGCCAAAAACATTCAGTACTTC	CASSLFGRAAKNIQYF
TRBV20-1	TRBJ2-1	-	14	TRBD1	TGCAGTGCTGGCGGAGGGACAGGCACCAATGAGCAGTTCTTC	CSAGGGTGTNEQFF
TRBV6-6	TRBJ2-3	few	12	-	TGTGCCAGCAGTCCCGAAGGAACGGGGCAGTATTTT	CASSPEGTGQYF
TRBV20-1	TRBJ1-5	-	14	-	TGCAGTGCATTGACACCTTATAGCAATCAGCCCCAGCATTTT	CSALTPYSNQPQHF
TRBV7-9	TRBJ2-7	-	15	-	TGTGCCAGCAGCCACCGTGGCAGGGGCACCTACGAGCAGTACTTC	CASSHRGRGTYEQYF